This entry is about one T cell receptor (beta chain). No antigen is known for it. These data belong to a study of shared clonotypes between healthy human individuals. J lost 3 bases, V lost 7 bases, and 3 bases had no gene match. The germline V gene encodes CDR1 SNHLY and CDR2 FYNNEI. The CDR3 is 14 amino acids. Clones were sequenced by immunoSEQ multiplex PCR, and TCRdb holds only the in-frame ones, with some missing. The table has roughly 2.2 million clones, roughly 93% seen once; the top ten hold 0.39%. Findings of the study overall: Generally, naive subsets (rather than memory subsets) showed larger estimated richness. Blood was the sole source, and tissue repertoires probably differ. Naive CD4 clonotypes overlapped across a handful of donors at around 5%. The four-donor shared clonotypes exceeded non-shared clonotypes in generation probability, with non-shared ones scoring lower.

This chain connects TRBV2 to TRBJ2-2; the match to TRBD1 covers 9 bases. Sequencing was done on a sample of naive CD4+ T cells from PBMCs. The subset was: CD45RA+ positively selected. The TCR originated in a man aged 18 to 29 in good health. Some clones in this sample may be carry-over from other donors' samples. This CDR3 reads CASIGQGYTGELFF. As DNA, the CDR3 is TGTGCCAGCATAGGACAGGGGTACACCGGGGAGCTGTTTTTT.